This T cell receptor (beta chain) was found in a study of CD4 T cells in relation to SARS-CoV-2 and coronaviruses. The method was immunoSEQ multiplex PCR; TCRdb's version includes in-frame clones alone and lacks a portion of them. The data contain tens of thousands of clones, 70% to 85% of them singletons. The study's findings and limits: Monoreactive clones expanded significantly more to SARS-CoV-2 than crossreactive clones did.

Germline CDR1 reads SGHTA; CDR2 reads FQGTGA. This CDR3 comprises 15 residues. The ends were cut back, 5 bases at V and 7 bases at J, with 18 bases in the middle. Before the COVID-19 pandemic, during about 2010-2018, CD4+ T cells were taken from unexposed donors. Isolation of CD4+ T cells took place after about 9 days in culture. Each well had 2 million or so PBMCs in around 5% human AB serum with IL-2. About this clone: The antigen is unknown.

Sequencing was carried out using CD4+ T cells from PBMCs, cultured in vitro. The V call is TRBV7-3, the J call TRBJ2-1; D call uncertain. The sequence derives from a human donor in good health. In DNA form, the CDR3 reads TGTGCCAGCAGCCCCCAGCGCAGTGGAGTTAATGAGCAGTTCTTC. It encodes CASSPQRSGVNEQFF.